Listed below are T cell receptor beta chains from one sample, sequenced in a study of human T cells and chemical hapten exposure. TCRdb recomputed calls from the RACE reads with MiXCR, one row per CDR3 protein. The repertoire holds tens of thousands of distinct CDR3 sequences, with roughly 12% as singletons. The sequences come from whole blood, collected in connection with sensitization to the hapten diphenylcyclopropenone (DPC). These receptors all come from a woman younger than 45 with alopecia areata. Some clones in this sample may be carry-over from other donors' samples. Both conserved end residues are part of each CDR3. A D gene is named only where the DNA matches it firmly. Part of the rows lack a size; the others show once, few, many or a class for expanded clones.

size	V	D	J	DNA	CDR3
-	TRBV24-1	TRBD2	TRBJ2-7	TGTGCCACCAGTGATTCGTGGAATAGCGGGTTTCAGTACTTC	CATSDSWNSGFQYF
many	TRBV5-1	-	TRBJ2-5	TGCGCCAGTAAGTACGGGGTTCAAGAGACCCAGTACTTC	CASKYGVQETQYF
-	TRBV6-6	TRBD2	TRBJ2-7	TGTGCCAGCAGTTACCCGGCGGGAGGCCCTTTAAAGGAGCAGTACTTC	CASSYPAGGPLKEQYF
many	TRBV27	-	TRBJ1-5	TGTGCCAGCAGTTTGGAGAATCAGCCCCAGCATTTT	CASSLENQPQHF
-	TRBV5-1	TRBD1	TRBJ1-1	TGCGCCAGCAGCTACGGACAGGCGGGCACTGAAGCTTTCTTT	CASSYGQAGTEAFF
-	TRBV28	TRBD2	TRBJ2-2	TGTGCCAGCAAAGGTTTCGCTGCGGGGGGTGGCGGGGAGCTGTTTTTT	CASKGFAAGGGGELFF
many	TRBV20-1	TRBD2	TRBJ2-7	TGCAGTGCTAGTAAAGCGGGGGCCAATTACGAGCAGTACTTC	CSASKAGANYEQYF
once	TRBV15	-	TRBJ2-1	TGTGCCACCAGCGGGAGCAGGGACCGCGGGGATGAGCAGTTCTTC	CATSGSRDRGDEQFF
-	TRBV5-1	TRBD2	TRBJ2-1	TGCGCCAGCAGCTTGGGGGCCGGGACTAACTACAATGAGCAGTTCTTC	CASSLGAGTNYNEQFF
-	TRBV27	-	TRBJ1-2	TGTGCCAGCAGTTTAGGAGGTTTCCCCTATGGCTACACCTTC	CASSLGGFPYGYTF
-	TRBV5-1	TRBD2	TRBJ2-7	TGCGCCAGCAGCTTGGGAGGGACTAGTTACGAGCAGTACTTC	CASSLGGTSYEQYF
-	TRBV6-5	TRBD1	TRBJ2-6	TGTGCCAGCAAGCTAATCTGGGGACAGGGAAAAATAGCTGGGGCCAACGTCCTGACTTTC	CASKLIWGQGKIAGANVLTF
many	TRBV5-1	-	TRBJ2-1	TGCGCCAGCAGTAGGTCTGGCGGATCCTACAATGAGCAGTTCTTC	CASSRSGGSYNEQFF
many	TRBV29-1	-	TRBJ1-5	TGCAGCGTTGATCGGGGGCCCTATAGCAATCAGCCCCAGCATTTT	CSVDRGPYSNQPQHF
-	TRBV9	-	TRBJ2-5	TGTGCCAGCAGCGCTTCCAGCGGAGAGGGAGAGACCCAGTACTTC	CASSASSGEGETQYF
many	TRBV6-1	-	TRBJ2-3	TGTGCCAGCCCCAGGGTTTTTGATACGCAGTATTTT	CASPRVFDTQYF
-	TRBV3-1	TRBD1	TRBJ2-1	TGTGCCAGCAGCCCCGGACAGGGTTTCGATGAGCAGTTCTTC	CASSPGQGFDEQFF
many	TRBV28	-	TRBJ2-3	TGTGCCAGCAGTCCACCCGGTGGGACCACAGATACGCAGTATTTT	CASSPPGGTTDTQYF
many	TRBV6-2/TRBV6-3	-	TRBJ2-1	TGTGCCAGCAGCGAGGGAGGACAAACCACCGATGAGCAGTTCTTC	CASSEGGQTTDEQFF
-	TRBV10-3	-	TRBJ2-7	TGTGCCATCAGTGAGTTTAGCTTAATCCGGGAGCGCGAGCAGTACTTC	CAISEFSLIREREQYF
few	TRBV20-1	TRBD2	TRBJ2-6	TGCAGTGCCCGGGAGGGTGCTGGGGCCAACGTCCTGACTTTC	CSAREGAGANVLTF
few	TRBV3-1	-	TRBJ1-1	TGTGCCAGCAGCCACCCTAATACAGGGCTCACTGAAGCTTTCTTT	CASSHPNTGLTEAFF
-	TRBV10-3	-	TRBJ2-1	TGTGCCATCACGCCAGGGTCCTACAATGAGCAGTTCTTC	CAITPGSYNEQFF
many	TRBV15	TRBD1	TRBJ1-2	TGTGCCACCAGCAGGACACAGGGGAACGACTATGGCTACACCTTC	CATSRTQGNDYGYTF
many	TRBV28	-	TRBJ1-4	TGTGCCAGCAGCCCCCCGGGGCACGGTGAAAAACTGTTTTTT	CASSPPGHGEKLFF
few	TRBV12-3/TRBV12-4	TRBD2	TRBJ2-3	TGTGCCAGCAGGCTAGCGGGAGCGTTGAGTACAGATACGCAGTATTTT	CASRLAGALSTDTQYF
many	TRBV7-2	TRBD2	TRBJ2-1	TGTGCCAGCAGCTTACCACTAGCGCCCAATGAGCAGTTCTTC	CASSLPLAPNEQFF
many	TRBV7-6	-	TRBJ2-3	TGTGCCAGCAGCTCGAGCATCGGGCTAGCGCAATATGATGGGGATACGCAGTATTTT	CASSSSIGLAQYDGDTQYF
few	TRBV7-9	-	TRBJ2-5	TGTGCCAGCAGCTTAGCGAAAGAGACCCAGTACTTC	CASSLAKETQYF
few	TRBV5-5	-	TRBJ2-1	TGTGCCAGCGTTGTGGACCCAGTATACAATGAGCAGTTCTTC	CASVVDPVYNEQFF
-	TRBV27	-	TRBJ1-5	TGTGCCAGCAGTGGTACAGGGCAGCCCCAGCATTTT	CASSGTGQPQHF
-	TRBV29-1	TRBD1	TRBJ1-1	TGCAGCGGACGGAAGGGGGCAGGGAGGTACCCGGAAGCTTTCTTT	CSGRKGAGRYPEAFF
many	TRBV9	TRBD2	TRBJ2-2	TGTGCCAGCAGCGCAAGCGGGAGCACCGGGGAGCTGTTTTTT	CASSASGSTGELFF
many	TRBV7-9	-	TRBJ1-2	TGTGCCAGCAGCTCAACCTATGGCTACACCTTC	CASSSTYGYTF
many	TRBV18	-	TRBJ1-1	TGTGCCAGCTCGCCCCCGACTCAGGTCCCGAACACTGAAGCTTTCTTT	CASSPPTQVPNTEAFF
-	TRBV18	-	TRBJ2-7	TGTGCCAGCTCACCGGCCTGGGGCTACGAGCAGTACTTC	CASSPAWGYEQYF
many	TRBV30	TRBD1	TRBJ1-1	TGTGCCTGGCGTCAGGGGGCCACTGAAGCTTTCTTT	CAWRQGATEAFF
few	TRBV7-7	TRBD2	TRBJ2-3	TGTGCTAGCAGCGCCACCGGGACTAGGACAGATACGCAGTATTTT	CASSATGTRTDTQYF
-	TRBV6-2/TRBV6-3	-	TRBJ2-2	TGTGCCAGCAGTTACCAGGGGGAGCTGTTTTTT	CASSYQGELFF
many	TRBV9	-	TRBJ2-3	TGTGCCAGCAGCCCCCGAGGAGGCACAGATACGCAGTATTTT	CASSPRGGTDTQYF
few	TRBV6-2/TRBV6-3	TRBD2	TRBJ2-3	TGTGCCAGCACCCCCTTGGCTAGCGGGAGTGCAGATACGCAGTATTTT	CASTPLASGSADTQYF